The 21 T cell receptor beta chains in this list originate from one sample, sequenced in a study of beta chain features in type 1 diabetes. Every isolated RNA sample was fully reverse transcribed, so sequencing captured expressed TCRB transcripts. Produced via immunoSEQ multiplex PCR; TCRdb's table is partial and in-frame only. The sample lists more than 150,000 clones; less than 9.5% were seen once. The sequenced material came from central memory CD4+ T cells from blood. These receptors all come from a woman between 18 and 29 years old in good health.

The CDR3 nucleotides are TGTGCCAGCAGCAACACGCAGGGGGCCGCTTTCTTT. It specifies CASSNTQGAAFF. The rearrangement links TRBV7-2 to TRBJ1-1; 8 nucleotides align to TRBD1. The germline CDR1 and CDR2 sequences are SGHTA and FQGNSA. The V gene end was trimmed by 5 bases and the J gene end by 11 bases; junction bases not matched to a gene: 7. This CDR3 spans 12 amino acids.

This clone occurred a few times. The CDR3 loop is CSGSGGADTQYF. Here the CDR3 DNA reads TGCAGCGGTAGCGGGGGGGCTGATACGCAGTATTTT. The V and J genes are TRBV29-1 and TRBJ2-3, with TRBD2 matching over 11 bases. V lost 7 bases and J lost 6; bases outside the gene matches: 3. The length of the CDR3 is 12 residues. Germline V gene data show CDR1 as SQVTM and CDR2 as ANQGSEA.

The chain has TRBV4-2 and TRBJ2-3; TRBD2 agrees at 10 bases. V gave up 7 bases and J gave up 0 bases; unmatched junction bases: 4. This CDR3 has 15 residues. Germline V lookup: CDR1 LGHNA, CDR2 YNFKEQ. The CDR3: CASTYSGGSTDTQYF. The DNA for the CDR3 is TGTGCCAGCACCTATAGCGGGGGGAGCACAGATACGCAGTATTTT.

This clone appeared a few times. CDR3 nucleotides: TGCAGCGTTGAAGGGGCAGGGGGCGGCTATGGCTACACCTTC. It is translated as CSVEGAGGGYGYTF. The chain couples TRBV29-1 to TRBJ1-2; the match to TRBD1 covers 8 bases. V was clipped by 1 base and J by 4 bases; unmatched bases: 5. Germline V CDR1 and CDR2: SQVTM, ANQGSEA. The CDR3 sequence is 14 residues long.

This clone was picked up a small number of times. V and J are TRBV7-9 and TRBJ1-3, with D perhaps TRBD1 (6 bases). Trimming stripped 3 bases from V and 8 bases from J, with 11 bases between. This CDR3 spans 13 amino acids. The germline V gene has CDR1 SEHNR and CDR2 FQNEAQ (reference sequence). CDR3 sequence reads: CASSFTGSDTIYF. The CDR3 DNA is TGTGCCAGCAGCTTTACAGGGTCGGACACCATATATTTT.

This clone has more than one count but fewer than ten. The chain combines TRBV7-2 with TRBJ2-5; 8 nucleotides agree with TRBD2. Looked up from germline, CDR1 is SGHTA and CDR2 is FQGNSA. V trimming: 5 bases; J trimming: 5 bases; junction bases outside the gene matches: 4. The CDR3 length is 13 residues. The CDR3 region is CASSPGGVETQYF. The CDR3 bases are TGTGCCAGCAGCCCGGGGGGGGTGGAGACCCAGTACTTC.

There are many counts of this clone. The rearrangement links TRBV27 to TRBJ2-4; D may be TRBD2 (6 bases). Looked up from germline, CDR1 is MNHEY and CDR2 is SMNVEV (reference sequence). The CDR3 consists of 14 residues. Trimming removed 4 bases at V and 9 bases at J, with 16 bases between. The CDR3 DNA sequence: TGTGCCAGCAGTTCGGGAGATGGGGTCGGCATTCAGTACTTC. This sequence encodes CASSSGDGVGIQYF.

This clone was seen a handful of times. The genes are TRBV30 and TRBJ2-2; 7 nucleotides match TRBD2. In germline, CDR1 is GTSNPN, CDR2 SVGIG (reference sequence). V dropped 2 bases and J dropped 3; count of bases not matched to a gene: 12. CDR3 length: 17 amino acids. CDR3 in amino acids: CAWSPHRGGPHTGELFF. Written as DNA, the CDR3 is TGTGCCTGGAGTCCTCATCGCGGGGGACCCCACACCGGGGAGCTGTTTTTT.

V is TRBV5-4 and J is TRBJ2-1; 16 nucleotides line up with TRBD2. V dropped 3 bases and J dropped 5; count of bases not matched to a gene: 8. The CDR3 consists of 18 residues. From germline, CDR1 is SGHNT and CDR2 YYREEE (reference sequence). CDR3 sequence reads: CASSSGTSGRALNNEQFF. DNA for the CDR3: TGTGCCAGCAGCTCAGGGACTAGCGGGAGGGCCCTTAACAATGAGCAGTTCTTC.

The CDR3 nucleotides read TGTGCCAGCAGCCCGGGGGGGCAGACGAGCTCCTACGAGCAGTACTTC. It specifies CASSPGGQTSSYEQYF. The chain uses TRBV5-4 and TRBJ2-7; 8 nucleotides match TRBD2. The germline gives CDR1 SGHNT, CDR2 YYREEE (reference sequence). V gave up 4 bases and J gave up 0 bases; unmatched junction bases: 9. This CDR3 spans 16 amino acids.

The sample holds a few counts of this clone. The CDR3 protein is CASSQGGVAGVGDTQYF. CDR3 sequence (DNA): TGTGCCAGCAGCCAAGGAGGGGTAGCGGGAGTTGGAGATACGCAGTATTTT. The V and J genes are TRBV4-2 and TRBJ2-3; 9 bases fit TRBD2. The CDR3 consists of 17 residues. Germline CDR1 LGHNA, CDR2 YNFKEQ. Trimming removed 1 base from V and 5 bases from J; junction bases left unmatched: 10.

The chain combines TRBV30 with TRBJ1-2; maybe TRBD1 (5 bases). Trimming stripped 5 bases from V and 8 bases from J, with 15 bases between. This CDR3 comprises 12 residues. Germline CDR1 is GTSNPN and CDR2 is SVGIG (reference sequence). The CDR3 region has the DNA TGTGCCTGGGGAGGGACGGACATAGGCTACACCTTC. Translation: CAWGGTDIGYTF. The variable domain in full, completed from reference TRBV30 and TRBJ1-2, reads SQTIHQWPATLVQPVGSPLSLECTVEGTSNPNLYWYRQAAGRGLQLLFYSVGIGQISSEVPQNLSASRPQDRQFILSSKKLLLSDSGFYLCAWGGTDIGYTFGSGTRLTVV.

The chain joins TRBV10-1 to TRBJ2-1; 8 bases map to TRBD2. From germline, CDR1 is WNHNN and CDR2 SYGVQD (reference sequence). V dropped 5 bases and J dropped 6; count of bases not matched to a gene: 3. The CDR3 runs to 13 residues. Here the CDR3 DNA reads TGCGCCAGCAGTCGGGAGGGACCCAATGAGCAGTTCTTC. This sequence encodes CASSREGPNEQFF.

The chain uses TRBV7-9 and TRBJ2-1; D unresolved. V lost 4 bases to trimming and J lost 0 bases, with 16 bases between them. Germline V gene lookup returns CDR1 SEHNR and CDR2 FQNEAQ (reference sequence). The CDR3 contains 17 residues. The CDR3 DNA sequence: TGTGCCAGCAGCTATAGACCTCGTTCTAGCTCCTACAATGAGCAGTTCTTC. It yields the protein CASSYRPRSSSYNEQFF.

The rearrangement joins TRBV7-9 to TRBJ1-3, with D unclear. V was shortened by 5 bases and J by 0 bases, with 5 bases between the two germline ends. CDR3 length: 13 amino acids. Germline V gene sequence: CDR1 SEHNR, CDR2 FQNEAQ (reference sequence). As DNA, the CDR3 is TGTGCCAGCAGCGAGAGCTCTGGAAACACCATATATTTT. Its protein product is CASSESSGNTIYF.

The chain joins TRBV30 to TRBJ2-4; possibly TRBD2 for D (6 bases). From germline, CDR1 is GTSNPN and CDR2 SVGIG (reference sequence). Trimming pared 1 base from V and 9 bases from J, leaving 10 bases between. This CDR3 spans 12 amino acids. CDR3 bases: TGTGCCTGGAGTGGGGCGGGGTCCATTCAGTACTTC. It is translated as CAWSGAGSIQYF.

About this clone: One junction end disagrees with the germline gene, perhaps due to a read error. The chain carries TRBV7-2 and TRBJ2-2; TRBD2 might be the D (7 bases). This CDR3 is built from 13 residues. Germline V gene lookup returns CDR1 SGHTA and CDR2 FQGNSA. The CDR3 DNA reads TGTGCCAGCAGCTCACCGGCTAGGGGGGGGCTGTTTTTT. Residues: CASSSPARGGLFF.

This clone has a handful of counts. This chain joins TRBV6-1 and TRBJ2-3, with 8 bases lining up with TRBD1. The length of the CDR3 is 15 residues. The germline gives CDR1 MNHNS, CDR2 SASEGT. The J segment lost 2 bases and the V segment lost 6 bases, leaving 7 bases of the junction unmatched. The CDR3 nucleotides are TGTGCCAGCAGCGCTGGACAGGGTGACACAGATACGCAGTATTTT. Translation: CASSAGQGDTDTQYF.

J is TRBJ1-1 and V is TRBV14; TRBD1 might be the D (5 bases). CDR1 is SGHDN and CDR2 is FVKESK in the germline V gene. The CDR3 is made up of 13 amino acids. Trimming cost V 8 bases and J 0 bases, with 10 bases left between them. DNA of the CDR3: TGTGCCAGCGGCAGGGATATGAACACTGAAGCTTTCTTT. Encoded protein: CASGRDMNTEAFF.

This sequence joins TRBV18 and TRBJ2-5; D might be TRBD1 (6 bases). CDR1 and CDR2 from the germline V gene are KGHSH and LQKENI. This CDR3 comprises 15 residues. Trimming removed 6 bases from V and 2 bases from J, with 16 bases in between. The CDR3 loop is CASSRQVLEQETQYF. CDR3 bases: TGTGCCAGCTCCCGACAGGTCCTAGAGCAAGAGACCCAGTACTTC.

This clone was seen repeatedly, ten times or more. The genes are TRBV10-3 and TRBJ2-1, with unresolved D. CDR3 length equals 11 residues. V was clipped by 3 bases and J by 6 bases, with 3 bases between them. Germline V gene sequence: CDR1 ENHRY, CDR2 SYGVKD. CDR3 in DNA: TGTGCCATCAGTGACGTCAATGAGCAGTTCTTC. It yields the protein CAISDVNEQFF.